This entry is about one T cell receptor (beta chain). Its antigen is unknown. The data were obtained in a study of CD8+ T cells in alopecia areata. Study-level points and caveats: Clonality exceeded that of normal scalp in lesional scalp, most notably in alopecia totalis/universalis.

As the sequencing template, cDNA was produced by extracting RNA and reverse transcribing it. TCRdb's copy holds only in-frame clones and misses some; the assay was immunoSEQ multiplex PCR. This table holds 200,000 to 250,000 clones, 57% found once. The CDR3 extends over 15 amino acids. Trimming pared 0 bases from V and 5 bases from J, leaving 14 bases between. Germline V gene data show CDR1 as SGDLS and CDR2 as YYNGEE. The chain joins TRBV9 to TRBJ2-5; D tentatively reads TRBD1 or TRBD2 (6 bases each). The source was CD4+ T cells sorted from blood, collected at week 0. This TCR derives from a human donor with alopecia areata. The CDR3 is CASSVETGARETQYF. The CDR3 coding sequence is TGTGCCAGCAGCGTAGAGACGGGGGCCAGGGAGACCCAGTACTTC.